The sequence of this T cell receptor (beta chain) was determined in a study of blood T cells in healthy people across ages. Per germline, CDR1 SQVTM and CDR2 ANQGSEA. With 4 bases removed from V and 7 bases from J, the gap between germline ends came to 17 bases. This CDR3 is built from 14 residues. This clonotype was picked up a small number of times. Primed by a sample-barcoded 5' primer and a J-beta primer mix, a second PCR proceeded for 7 to 11 cycles. TCRdb reanalysed the 5' RACE reads using MiXCR and keeps one entry per CDR3 protein. The sample shows 2 million or so distinct CDR3 sequences, 49% of them seen only once.

The source of this sequence is a woman in her 40s in good health. J is TRBJ2-1 and V is TRBV29-1, with D perhaps matching TRBD1 (6 bases). The sequencing sample was made of blood. CDR3 sequence reads: CSVAPGAGVNEQFF. CDR3 bases: TGCAGCGTTGCACCCGGGGCAGGGGTTAATGAGCAGTTCTTC.